This entry concerns a single T cell receptor (beta chain). The antigen is unknown. As template, the study used bulk tumor genomic DNA at 600 to 700 ng per sample. Widely spaced biopsies, several per primary tumor, were obtained at surgery. Before undergoing curative surgery, patients had newly diagnosed non-small cell lung cancer that was untreated. The length of the CDR3 is 16 residues. Germline-derived CDR1 and CDR2 are WSHSY and SAAADI. Trimming took 3 bases from V and 2 from J, leaving 17 bases between them. This record comes from a study of immune heterogeneity within non-small cell lung tumors. Whole-study findings and limits: Multiple tumor sites within a patient showed recurrence of identical dominant CDR3 beta clonotypes; site-unique high-frequency clones were present as well.

The authors amplified TCR beta CDR3 by multiplex PCR with 32 V and 13 J primers. MiXCR, run by TCRdb on the multiplex PCR reads, gives a single entry per CDR3 protein. The table has roughly 6,500 distinct CDR3 sequences, approximately 22% seen once. The TCR was taken from a female donor with non-small cell lung cancer. The sample was lung tumor tissue. The gene calls are TRBV10-2 and TRBJ2-7, with D hard to call. CDR3 in DNA: TGCGCCAGCAGTGACCCGATAAGGGATTGGGCCTACGAGCAGTACTTC. Residues: CASSDPIRDWAYEQYF.